This T cell receptor (beta chain) came from a study of cytomegalovirus exposure and HLA in healthy donors. PCR employed 60 Vbeta and 13 Jbeta primers. Method: immunoSEQ multiplex PCR; TCRdb's copy keeps in-frame clones and lacks some. The top ten clones hold less than 2.5% of a sample with 110,000 or so clones, around 72% of them seen once. This clone was recorded only once. Its antigen is not known. The germline V gene has CDR1 MDHEN and CDR2 SYDVKM. V lost 10 bases to trimming and J lost 3 bases; unmatched junction nucleotides: 7. The CDR3 is 14 amino acids. General observations from the study: Near-uniform donor sequencing depth was presumed by presence/absence analyses. Associated with cytomegalovirus, according to the listing, were 150 to 200 TCR beta chains. Evidence from a later analysis indicated that most CMV-associated TCR beta chains looked HLA-restricted. In a later analysis, donors in an Asian-associated ancestry cluster reportedly had fewer N-insertions in productive TCRs than the cohort mean.

This sequence originates from a man under 40 in good health and CMV-seronegative. The sample comprised PBMCs. The chain is built from TRBV28 and TRBJ1-5; 9 bases fit TRBD1. In DNA form, the CDR3 reads TGTGCCACAAGGACAGGGGCCCTCAATCAGCCCCAGCATTTT. Its protein is CATRTGALNQPQHF.